The 2 T cell receptor beta chains listed next were all sequenced from one sample in a study of OX40 agonist ivuxolimab in advanced cancers. TCRdb keeps only in-frame clones here, not all; method: immunoSEQ multiplex PCR. This sample carries around 52,000 clones, around 80% of them seen once, and the ten largest clones take roughly 3.3%. Sequencing used CD4+ or CD8+ T cells sorted from blood, obtained in a trial of the OX40 agonist ivuxolimab. Receptors originate from an adult with an advanced solid tumor such as melanoma, head and neck, liver or kidney cancer.

The rearrangement joins TRBV6-6 to TRBJ1-5, with a tentative D call TRBD1 (5 bases). Trimming removed 2 bases at V and 0 bases at J, with 11 bases between. Per germline, CDR1 MNHNY and CDR2 SVGAGI (reference sequence). The CDR3 is made up of 16 amino acids. The CDR3 nucleotides read TGTGCCAGCAGTTACCGTACAGGCCTTAGCAATCAGCCCCAGCATTTT. This codes for CASSYRTGLSNQPQHF.

This clone was counted once. This sequence joins TRBV7-9 and TRBJ2-7; the D gene is possibly TRBD1 (5 bases). The CDR3 totals 15 residues. The germline CDR1 and CDR2 sequences are SEHNR and FQNEAQ (reference sequence). The V end was cut by 4 bases, the J end by 4 bases, with 17 bases between. CDR3 region: CASSSGEGARYEQYF. As DNA, the CDR3 is TGTGCCAGCAGCTCCGGCGAAGGGGCCCGATACGAGCAGTACTTC.